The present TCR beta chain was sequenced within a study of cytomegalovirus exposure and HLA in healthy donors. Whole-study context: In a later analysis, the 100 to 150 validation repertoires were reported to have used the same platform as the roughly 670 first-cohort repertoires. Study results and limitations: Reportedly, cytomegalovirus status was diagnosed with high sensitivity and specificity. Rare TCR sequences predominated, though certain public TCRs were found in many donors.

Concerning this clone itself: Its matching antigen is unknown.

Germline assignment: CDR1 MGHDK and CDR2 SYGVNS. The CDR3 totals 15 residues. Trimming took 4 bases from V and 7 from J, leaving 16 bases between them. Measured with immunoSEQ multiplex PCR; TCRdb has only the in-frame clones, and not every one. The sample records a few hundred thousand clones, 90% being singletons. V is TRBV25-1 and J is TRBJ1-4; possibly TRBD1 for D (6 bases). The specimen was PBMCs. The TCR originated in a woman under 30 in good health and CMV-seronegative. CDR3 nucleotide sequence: TGTGCCAGCAGTGCCGTACAGGGTAGTGGTGAAAAACTGTTTTTT. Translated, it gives CASSAVQGSGEKLFF.